The clone carrying this TCR beta chain showed up just a few times. The data were obtained in a study of regulatory T cells in long-lasting Graves disease. Arm-PCR of CDR3 regions with iRepertoire HTBI primers generated TCR beta libraries. MiXCR, run by TCRdb on the multiplex PCR reads, gives a single entry per CDR3 protein. Of 400,000 to 500,000 distinct CDR3 sequences listed, roughly a fifth were seen once; the top ten hold over 11%. The length of the CDR3 is 16 residues. CDR1 and CDR2 (germline): MGHDK, SYGVNS. With 1 base removed from V and 8 bases from J, the gap between germline ends came to 17 bases. The sample's time point: persistent/refractory GD, antithyroid drugs over 5 years with positive TRAb. Preparation of the TCR library used RNA extracted from PBMCs.

This receptor was taken from a female donor with Graves disease. The genes are TRBV25-1 and TRBJ1-4; D unresolved. Sequenced material: peripheral blood mononuclear cells (PBMCs), taken when the disease was refractory, from a patient treated with antithyroid drugs. CDR3 amino acids: CASSELRGNLVEKLFF. In nucleotides, the CDR3 is TGTGCCAGCAGTGAATTAAGAGGGAACCTAGTCGAAAAACTGTTTTTT.